This TCR beta chain originates from a study of blood T cell repertoires in COVID-19. Using immunoSEQ multiplex PCR, the repertoire was profiled, and TCRdb retains in-frame clones only, with some absent. Of a few hundred thousand clones listed, under 90% are singletons. Germline V CDR1 and CDR2: MNHNY, SVGAGI (reference sequence). V lost 6 bases and J lost 10, with 21 bases in between. The CDR3 consists of 14 residues. The chain employs TRBV6-6 and TRBJ1-2; possibly TRBD1 for D (5 bases). The receptor was isolated from a woman at least 80 years old with active or convalescent COVID-19. Material for sequencing was peripheral blood. The CDR3 loop is CASSPPRGVQNYTF. The CDR3 coding sequence is TGTGCCAGCAGCCCCCCGCGGGGGGTTCAAAACTACACCTTC.